Listed below are T cell receptor beta chains from one sample, sequenced in a study of blood T cell repertoires in COVID-19. This table comes from immunoSEQ multiplex PCR, and its TCRdb copy is limited to in-frame clones, with some not included. The sample includes roughly 440,000 clones, approximately 90% of them seen just once. Specimen: peripheral blood. These receptors were obtained from a woman aged 50 to 65 with COVID-19, enrolled during active disease. The CDR3 runs from the conserved cysteine through the conserved F or W. The D gene is left open where the match is weak. Size values are once, few and many counts, or a class for expanded clones, and some rows have none.

J: TRBJ1-4; length: 12; V: TRBV11-2; D: NA; size: once; DNA: TGTGCCAGCAGCTTACTCAATGAAAAACTGTTTTTT; CDR3: CASSLLNEKLFF
J: TRBJ1-1; length: 12; V: TRBV14; D: NA; size: NA; DNA: TGTGCCAGCAGCCAATACGGGACTGAAGCTTTCTTT; CDR3: CASSQYGTEAFF
J: TRBJ1-2; length: 14; V: TRBV19; D: NA; size: NA; DNA: TGTGCCAGTAGTACCCGAGATGAGGGCTGGGGCTACACCTTC; CDR3: CASSTRDEGWGYTF
J: TRBJ2-5; length: 15; V: TRBV5-1; D: TRBD1; size: NA; DNA: TGCGCCAGCGCGCGGGACAGGGTGAGCATGGAGACCCAGTACTTC; CDR3: CASARDRVSMETQYF
J: TRBJ1-5; length: 16; V: TRBV7-8; D: NA; size: NA; DNA: TGTGCCAGCAGCTGGGGGGAAGTATATAGCAATCAGCCCCAGCATTTT; CDR3: CASSWGEVYSNQPQHF
J: TRBJ2-2; length: 13; V: TRBV19; D: NA; size: NA; DNA: TGTGCCAGTAGTATTGGGGGCGGCGGGGAGCTGTTTTTT; CDR3: CASSIGGGGELFF
J: TRBJ2-1; length: 20; V: TRBV9; D: TRBD2; size: NA; DNA: TGTGCCAGCAGCGTAACTCTTGGCCTAGCGGGGGCGAGCTCCTACAATGAGCAGTTCTTC; CDR3: CASSVTLGLAGASSYNEQFF
J: TRBJ2-3; length: 13; V: TRBV7-3; D: NA; size: NA; DNA: TGTGCCAGCAGCAGACAACTCACAGATACGCAGTATTTT; CDR3: CASSRQLTDTQYF
J: TRBJ2-5; length: 14; V: TRBV13; D: TRBD1; size: NA; DNA: TGTGCCAGCAGCGGCGACAGGGGGGAAGAGACCCAGTACTTC; CDR3: CASSGDRGEETQYF
J: TRBJ2-3; length: 17; V: TRBV4-1; D: TRBD2; size: many; DNA: TGCGCCAGCAGCCAAGAACGTTGGGGGGGACCCACAGATACGCAGTATTTT; CDR3: CASSQERWGGPTDTQYF
J: TRBJ2-1; length: 13; V: TRBV6-5; D: NA; size: NA; DNA: TGTGCCAGCAGCCGGGACTCCTACAATGAGCAGTTCTTC; CDR3: CASSRDSYNEQFF
J: TRBJ1-4; length: 14; V: TRBV6-5; D: NA; size: NA; DNA: TGTGCCAGCAGTCCGCAGGGGACTAATGAAAAACTGTTTTTT; CDR3: CASSPQGTNEKLFF
J: TRBJ1-3; length: 18; V: TRBV7-9; D: NA; size: NA; DNA: TGTGCCAGCAGCTTTCAGGGCACAGGGCTCAGCTCTGGAAACACCATATATTTT; CDR3: CASSFQGTGLSSGNTIYF
J: TRBJ2-7; length: 15; V: TRBV28; D: TRBD1; size: NA; DNA: TGTGCCAGCATTCACAGGGGGCGAGCCTCCTACGAGCAGTACTTC; CDR3: CASIHRGRASYEQYF
J: TRBJ1-1; length: 13; V: TRBV29-1; D: TRBD1; size: few; DNA: TGCAGCGTCCGCAACAGGGGGCGGACTGAAGCTTTCTTT; CDR3: CSVRNRGRTEAFF
J: TRBJ2-7; length: 13; V: TRBV29-1; D: NA; size: NA; DNA: TGCAGCGTTAAAGGACTTACTTACTACGAGCAGTACTTC; CDR3: CSVKGLTYYEQYF
J: TRBJ2-7; length: 12; V: TRBV10-2; D: NA; size: NA; DNA: TGCGCCAGCCGTGGCAGGGGCGACGAGCAGTACTTC; CDR3: CASRGRGDEQYF
J: TRBJ1-2; length: 15; V: TRBV5-1; D: TRBD1; size: NA; DNA: TGCGCCAGCAGCTCAGGACAGGGTGTTAACTATGGCTACACCTTC; CDR3: CASSSGQGVNYGYTF
J: TRBJ1-2; length: 13; V: TRBV28; D: NA; size: NA; DNA: TGTGCCAGCCATATGTCAGGGGCTCGAGGCTACACCTTC; CDR3: CASHMSGARGYTF
J: TRBJ1-6; length: 14; V: TRBV18; D: NA; size: NA; DNA: TGTGCCAGCTCAGAAGAGACGGGTGGGTCACCCCTCCACTTT; CDR3: CASSEETGGSPLHF
J: TRBJ1-5; length: 15; V: TRBV2; D: NA; size: NA; DNA: TGTGCCAGCAGTGAAGAACAGATTAGCAATCAGCCCCAGCATTTT; CDR3: CASSEEQISNQPQHF
J: TRBJ2-7; length: 15; V: TRBV13; D: NA; size: NA; DNA: TGTGCCAGCAGCTCAGGGACGGACAGCTCCTACGAGCAGTACTTC; CDR3: CASSSGTDSSYEQYF
J: TRBJ2-5; length: 11; V: TRBV29-1; D: NA; size: once; DNA: TGCAGCGTTTTCAGGGAACAGACCCAGTACTTC; CDR3: CSVFREQTQYF
J: TRBJ2-5; length: 15; V: TRBV5-1; D: NA; size: NA; DNA: TGCGCCAGCAGCTTGGGGCAGGGGTTACAAGAGACCCAGTACTTC; CDR3: CASSLGQGLQETQYF
J: TRBJ1-2; length: 15; V: TRBV14; D: NA; size: NA; DNA: TGTGCCAGCAGCCAAGTTGGGGAGGGAGGTTATGGCTACACCTTC; CDR3: CASSQVGEGGYGYTF
J: TRBJ2-1; length: 15; V: TRBV18; D: TRBD2; size: NA; DNA: TGTGCCAGCTTACCTAGCGGGTACTCCGGGGATGAGCAGTTCTTC; CDR3: CASLPSGYSGDEQFF
J: TRBJ2-1; length: 12; V: TRBV29-1; D: NA; size: NA; DNA: TGCGGAGGCGGGTACTCCTACAATGAGCAGTTCTTC; CDR3: CGGGYSYNEQFF
J: TRBJ1-4; length: 15; V: TRBV2; D: NA; size: NA; DNA: TGTGCCAGCAGTGAAGCGGGGGGGCAGTACGGAAAACTGTTTTTT; CDR3: CASSEAGGQYGKLFF
J: TRBJ1-4; length: 14; V: TRBV7-2; D: NA; size: NA; DNA: TGTGCCAGCAGCTTAGGGGGGGCTAATGAAAAACTGTTTTTT; CDR3: CASSLGGANEKLFF
J: TRBJ2-1; length: 12; V: TRBV11-2; D: NA; size: NA; DNA: TGTGCCAGCACACCCTACAGTCAGGGGCAGTTCTTC; CDR3: CASTPYSQGQFF
J: TRBJ1-5; length: 15; V: TRBV2; D: NA; size: NA; DNA: TGTGCCAGCAGTGGGGGGAGGGCAGGGAGGCAGCCCCAGCATTTT; CDR3: CASSGGRAGRQPQHF
J: TRBJ1-1; length: 16; V: TRBV18; D: NA; size: NA; DNA: TGTGCCAGCTCACCCCATCCGGGGGAGGGGCGGACTGAAGCTTTCTTT; CDR3: CASSPHPGEGRTEAFF
J: TRBJ1-2; length: 15; V: TRBV2; D: NA; size: NA; DNA: TGTGCCAGCAGTGAAATGACTCCCGGGGACTATGGCTACACCTTC; CDR3: CASSEMTPGDYGYTF
J: TRBJ1-1; length: 14; V: TRBV28; D: NA; size: NA; DNA: TGTGCCAGCATCCCCGTGGGAGTGAACACTGAAGCTTTCTTT; CDR3: CASIPVGVNTEAFF
J: TRBJ2-2; length: 16; V: TRBV24-1; D: NA; size: NA; DNA: TGTGCCACCAGTGATTTAAGTATCCCCCGGTGGCGGGGAGCTGTTTTT; CDR3: CATSDLSIPRWRGAVF
J: TRBJ2-3; length: 17; V: TRBV7-2; D: NA; size: NA; DNA: TGTGCCAGCAGCTTAGTAGTACTAGCAGGGAGCACAGATACGCAGTATTTT; CDR3: CASSLVVLAGSTDTQYF
J: TRBJ1-2; length: 15; V: TRBV2; D: TRBD1; size: NA; DNA: TGTGCCAGCACCATATCGACAGGGTGGGTCGATGGCTACACCTTC; CDR3: CASTISTGWVDGYTF
J: TRBJ2-5; length: 14; V: TRBV5-4; D: NA; size: NA; DNA: TGTGCCAGCAGCATGGGGGGGACACAAGAGACCCAGTACTTC; CDR3: CASSMGGTQETQYF
J: TRBJ1-2; length: 15; V: TRBV9; D: TRBD1; size: once; DNA: TGTGCCAGCAGCCCTAATACAGGGGAAGGCTATGGCTACACCTTC; CDR3: CASSPNTGEGYGYTF
J: TRBJ2-2; length: 15; V: TRBV3-1/TRBV3-2; D: TRBD1; size: NA; DNA: TGTGCCAGCAGCCCTAGGACAGGGAAGACCGGGGAGCTGTTTTTT; CDR3: CASSPRTGKTGELFF